The 24 T cell receptor beta chains below were found in one sample sequenced in a study of blood T cell repertoires in COVID-19. Libraries were prepared by immunoSEQ multiplex PCR; TCRdb keeps only in-frame clonotypes and omits some of them. The sample gives approximately 170,000 clones, roughly four fifths of which show up once; 2.5% to 3% is in the top ten. The sample was peripheral blood. Every receptor here comes from a woman older than 75 with COVID-19, enrolled during active disease.

The chain couples TRBV11-3 to TRBJ2-7, with 7 nucleotides matching TRBD2. J was trimmed by 0 bases and V by 1 base; bases with no gene match: 3. The CDR3 is made up of 15 amino acids. Germline V CDR1 and CDR2: SGHNT, YENEEA. This chain's CDR3 is CASSLGGGSSYEQYF. As DNA, the CDR3 is TGTGCCAGCAGCTTAGGGGGGGGGAGCTCCTACGAGCAGTACTTC.

The sample holds one count of this clone. The V call is TRBV18, the J call TRBJ1-5, with unresolved D. The ends were cut back, 2 bases at V and 2 bases at J, with 7 bases in the middle. Germline CDR1 and CDR2: KGHSH and LQKENI. The length of the CDR3 is 14 residues. CDR3: CASSPWHGNQPQHF. The CDR3 DNA reads TGTGCCAGCTCACCATGGCACGGCAATCAGCCCCAGCATTTT.

V gene TRBV6-5 combines with J gene TRBJ2-7, with a tentative D call TRBD1 (6 bases). The ends were cut back, 2 bases at V and 6 bases at J, with 11 bases in the middle. CDR1 is MNHEY, CDR2 SVGAGI, per germline. The CDR3 has 13 amino acids. The CDR3 DNA is TGTGCCAGCAGTTACCCAACAGGGCGCGAGCAGTACTTC. Translated: CASSYPTGREQYF.

The chain joins TRBV2 to TRBJ2-1, with 9 nucleotides matching TRBD1. The CDR3 covers 14 residues. V lost 5 bases, J lost 5 bases, and 4 bases stayed unmatched. The V gene's germline CDR1 is SNHLY and CDR2 FYNNEI. In nucleotides, the CDR3 is TGTGCCAGCAGTCGCGGGACAGGGAACAATGAGCAGTTCTTC. Translating it yields CASSRGTGNNEQFF.

CDR3 DNA sequence: TGTGCCAGCAGTGAACTGGGCAGGGTGAACACTGAAGCTTTCTTT. The encoded protein is CASSELGRVNTEAFF. V is TRBV2 and J is TRBJ1-1, with a possible D match to TRBD1 (5 bases). Germline V lookup: CDR1 SNHLY, CDR2 FYNNEI. The ends were cut back, 2 bases at V and 0 bases at J, with 10 bases in the middle. The CDR3 spans 15 residues.

V and J are TRBV30 and TRBJ2-1, with 10 bases fitting TRBD1. The CDR3 is 14 residues long. Germline V gene lookup returns CDR1 GTSNPN and CDR2 SVGIG (reference sequence). The ends lost 8 bases at V and 3 bases at J; junction bases unmatched: 7. CDR3 protein: CAGSGQGVYNEQFF. CDR3 nucleotide sequence: TGTGCCGGATCCGGACAGGGGGTCTACAATGAGCAGTTCTTC. Full variable domain (rest looked up from reference TRBV30 and TRBJ2-1): SQTIHQWPATLVQPVGSPLSLECTVEGTSNPNLYWYRQAAGRGLQLLFYSVGIGQISSEVPQNLSASRPQDRQFILSSKKLLLSDSGFYLCAGSGQGVYNEQFFGPGTRLTVL.

The V gene is TRBV10-2, the J gene TRBJ2-4; a possible D gene is TRBD2 (6 bases). The V gene lost 6 bases and the J gene lost 2 bases, with 14 bases spanning the gap. CDR1 WSHSY and CDR2 SAAADI come from the germline V gene. The CDR3 is made up of 15 amino acids. CDR3 protein: CASRAPGEPKNIQYF. The DNA of the CDR3 is TGCGCCAGCAGGGCCCCGGGGGAACCCAAAAACATTCAGTACTTC.

The chain links TRBV19 to TRBJ1-2; TRBD1 matches 8 bases. The CDR3 is 14 amino acids. Germline lookup yields CDR1 LNHDA and CDR2 SQIVND (reference sequence). V lost 10 bases and J lost 6; bases outside the gene matches: 13. Here the CDR3 reads CATKSWDRPNGYTF. DNA for the CDR3: TGTGCCACCAAGAGTTGGGACAGGCCTAATGGCTACACCTTC.

The rearrangement links TRBV19 to TRBJ1-1; D is ambiguous. The ends were cut back, 5 bases at V and 1 base at J, with 8 bases in the middle. Germline CDR1 and CDR2: LNHDA and SQIVND (reference sequence). The CDR3 contains 13 residues. CDR3 sequence: CASSYIGNTEAFF. DNA of the CDR3: TGTGCCAGTAGTTACATTGGGAACACTGAAGCTTTCTTT.

This clone was observed a handful of times. The V gene is TRBV5-4, the J gene TRBJ2-2; 12 bases are shared with TRBD2. The CDR3 loop spans 19 amino acids. Germline assignment: CDR1 SGHNT and CDR2 YYREEE (reference sequence). Unmatched junction bases numbered 11, after V lost 5 bases and J lost 0 bases. The CDR3 loop is CASRKTSGGTPANTGELFF. For the CDR3, the DNA is TGTGCCAGCAGGAAGACTAGCGGGGGTACCCCGGCGAACACCGGGGAGCTGTTTTTT.

The J gene is TRBJ2-3, the V gene TRBV11-2, with 9 bases lining up with TRBD2. Trimming at V came to 1 base and at J to 6 bases, leaving 11 bases not matched to a gene. This CDR3 is 17 amino acids long. Germline CDR1 and CDR2: SGHAT and FQNNGV. The CDR3 spells CASSLVLPAGGADTQYF. Here the CDR3 DNA reads TGTGCCAGCAGCTTAGTCCTACCAGCGGGAGGAGCGGATACGCAGTATTTT.

The chain links TRBV19 to TRBJ1-2, with 8 bases aligning to TRBD1. After removal of 4 bases from V and 1 base from J, the junction contained 8 bases not matched to a gene. This CDR3 comprises 16 residues. Germline values: CDR1 LNHDA, CDR2 SQIVND (reference sequence). The CDR3 reads CASSRRTGFSNYGYTF. The DNA of the CDR3 is TGTGCCAGTAGTAGGCGGACAGGGTTTAGTAACTATGGCTACACCTTC.

The table lists this clone with a count of one. Written as DNA, the CDR3 is TGTGCCAGCAGTATCGGGAGCCCCTCTCTATTCTCACCTCACGAGCAGTACTTC. Translation gives CASSIGSPSLFSPHEQYF. This chain joins TRBV5-4 and TRBJ2-7; tentative D call: TRBD2 (6 bases). Germline V gives CDR1 SGHNT, CDR2 YYREEE (reference sequence). Trimming cost V 5 bases and J 5 bases, with 29 bases left between them. The CDR3 has 18 residues.

The genes are TRBV11-2 and TRBJ2-7, with 7 bases fitting TRBD2. The V gene end was trimmed by 3 bases and the J gene end by 2 bases; junction bases not matched to a gene: 7. The germline V gene encodes CDR1 SGHAT and CDR2 FQNNGV. This CDR3 is built from 15 residues. The CDR3 DNA is TGTGCCAGCAGCTTTGGGGAGGGCACCACCTACGAGCAGTACTTC. Protein product: CASSFGEGTTYEQYF.

CDR3 sequence (DNA): TGTGCCAGCTCACGGGACAGTCGCATCGGCTACACCTTC. Translation gives CASSRDSRIGYTF. This rearrangement joins TRBV18 to TRBJ1-2, with 7 bases matching TRBD1. The CDR3 extends over 13 amino acids. CDR1 is KGHSH, CDR2 LQKENI, per germline. V lost 4 bases, J lost 8 bases, and 7 bases stayed unmatched.

Here the CDR3 DNA reads TGTGCCAGCAGCTTAGTCTCGGGCCAGACGGCGGGCCGGCAGTTCTTC. This gives the protein CASSLVSGQTAGRQFF. This chain uses TRBV7-2 with TRBJ2-1; tentative D call: TRBD2 (5 bases). The CDR3 runs to 16 residues. V shed 1 base and J shed 12 bases, with 22 bases lying between them. The V gene's germline CDR1 is SGHTA and CDR2 FQGNSA.

V usage is TRBV2 and J usage is TRBJ1-2; D ambiguous. CDR1 and CDR2 (germline): SNHLY, FYNNEI. V was clipped by 6 bases and J by 6 bases, with 17 bases between them. The length of the CDR3 is 14 residues. The CDR3 DNA sequence: TGTGCCAGCAGCAAGACTATCTCTTCTAATGGCTACACCTTC. The encoded protein is CASSKTISSNGYTF.

This clone has a handful of counts. The rearrangement uses TRBV19 and TRBJ1-5, with a possible D match to TRBD1 (5 bases). CDR1 is LNHDA and CDR2 is SQIVND in the germline V gene (reference sequence). Trimming took off 6 bases at V and 2 bases at J, with 14 bases between the two ends. The length of the CDR3 is 15 residues. The CDR3 reads CASRPPGAGNQPQHF. The DNA of the CDR3 is TGTGCCAGTAGGCCACCTGGGGCGGGCAATCAGCCCCAGCATTTT.

The V call is TRBV5-1, the J call TRBJ2-7; D call uncertain. This CDR3 is built from 15 residues. Germline-derived CDR1 and CDR2 are SGHRS and YFSETQ. V was pared by 4 bases and J by 3 bases, with 17 bases between. CDR3 DNA: TGCGCCAGCAGCGAGCGCGCGGCCTCCGTCTACGAGCAGTACTTC. Its protein is CASSERAASVYEQYF.

This CDR3 is CASSRTRETQYF. CDR3 sequence (DNA): TGTGCCAGCAGCCGTACGAGGGAGACCCAGTACTTC. The V gene is TRBV2, the J gene TRBJ2-5, with D unresolved. In germline, CDR1 is SNHLY, CDR2 FYNNEI. The CDR3 covers 12 residues. The V end was cut by 6 bases, the J end by 5 bases, with 10 bases between. The full variable domain, rest sourced from reference TRBV2 and TRBJ2-5, is EPEVTQTPSHQVTQMGQEVILRCVPISNHLYFYWYRQILGQKVEFLVSFYNNEISEKSEIFDDQFSVERPDGSNFTLKIRSTKLEDSAMYFCASSRTRETQYFGPGTRLLVL.

V usage is TRBV28 and J usage is TRBJ2-1; maybe TRBD2 (6 bases). CDR3 length: 14 amino acids. The germline gives CDR1 MDHEN, CDR2 SYDVKM. Trimming stripped 7 bases from V and 8 bases from J, with 18 bases between. The CDR3 region is CASNGSPNIDEQFF. The CDR3 nucleotides read TGTGCCAGCAACGGGAGTCCAAATATCGATGAGCAGTTCTTC.

This clone was observed a single time. The rearrangement joins TRBV28 to TRBJ2-7, with 9 bases fitting TRBD2. CDR3 length: 16 amino acids. CDR1 and CDR2 (germline): MDHEN, SYDVKM. Unmatched junction bases numbered 12, after V lost 3 bases and J lost 6 bases. The CDR3 loop reads CASSFWRGGADVEQYF. The CDR3 DNA reads TGTGCCAGCAGTTTCTGGCGCGGGGGGGCGGATGTCGAGCAGTACTTC.

This clone was seen once. The chain combines TRBV19 with TRBJ2-2; the D gene is possibly TRBD2 (5 bases). Trimming removed 11 bases from V and 1 base from J, with 8 bases in between. Per germline, CDR1 LNHDA and CDR2 SQIVND (reference sequence). The CDR3 runs 12 residues. The CDR3 region is CASGMNTGELFF. The CDR3 nucleotides are TGTGCCTCGGGAATGAACACCGGGGAGCTGTTTTTT.

The chain uses TRBV7-8 and TRBJ1-5; a weak D match, TRBD1 (6 bases). V lost 1 base to trimming and J lost 6 bases, with 10 bases between them. The germline V gene has CDR1 SGHVS and CDR2 FQNEAQ. The CDR3 is 14 residues long. This chain's CDR3 is CASSLGQGLQPQHF. DNA of the CDR3: TGTGCCAGCAGCTTAGGGCAGGGGCTTCAGCCCCAGCATTTT. Filled out from reference TRBV7-8 and TRBJ1-5, the complete variable domain reads GAGVSQSPRYKVAKRGQDVALRCDPISGHVSLFWYQQALGQGPEFLTYFQNEAQLDKSGLPSDRFFAERPEGSVSTLKIQRTQQEDSAVYLCASSLGQGLQPQHFGDGTRLSIL.